What follows describes a single TCR beta chain. The antigen is unknown. The data derive from a study of blood T cells in healthy people across ages. Broader study findings: A strong correlation was found between TCR beta diversity and the percentage of naive T cells.

Per individual sample, total RNA of at least 6 micrograms was extracted. For the second PCR, which ran for about 6 to 11 cycles, a sample-barcoded 5' primer and a J-beta primer mix were used. Each TCR beta cDNA got a 12-nucleotide random molecular identifier. In TCRdb, the 5' RACE reads were re-called with MiXCR into one record per CDR3 protein. The repertoire includes 1.5 million to 2 million distinct CDR3 sequences, 49% of them detected once, and approximately 2% sits in the top ten. The CDR3 loop spans 17 amino acids. Trimming cost V 0 bases and J 7 bases; bases outside gene matches: 11. Germline V CDR1 and CDR2: SGHTA, FQGNSA.

The chain is built from TRBV7-2 and TRBJ2-5; 10 bases agree with TRBD2. Input material: blood. The TCR originated in a woman in her thirties or forties in good health. The CDR3 region is CASSLAPTAGGPGTQYF. The DNA of the CDR3 is TGTGCCAGCAGCTTAGCGCCGACAGCGGGGGGGCCTGGGACCCAGTACTTC.